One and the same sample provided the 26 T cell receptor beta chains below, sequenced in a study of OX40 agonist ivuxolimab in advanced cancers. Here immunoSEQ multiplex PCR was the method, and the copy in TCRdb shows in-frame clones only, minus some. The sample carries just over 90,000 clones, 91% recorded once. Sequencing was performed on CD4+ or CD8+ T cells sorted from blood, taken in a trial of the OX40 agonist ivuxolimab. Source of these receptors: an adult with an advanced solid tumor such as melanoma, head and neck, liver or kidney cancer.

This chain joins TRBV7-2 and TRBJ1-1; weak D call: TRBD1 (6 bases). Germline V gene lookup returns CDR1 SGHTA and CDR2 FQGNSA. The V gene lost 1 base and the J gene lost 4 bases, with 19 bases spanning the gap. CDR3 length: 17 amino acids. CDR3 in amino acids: CASSLDSGGSVLTEAFF. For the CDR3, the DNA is TGTGCCAGCAGCTTAGACTCGGGGGGCTCAGTCCTCACTGAAGCTTTCTTT.

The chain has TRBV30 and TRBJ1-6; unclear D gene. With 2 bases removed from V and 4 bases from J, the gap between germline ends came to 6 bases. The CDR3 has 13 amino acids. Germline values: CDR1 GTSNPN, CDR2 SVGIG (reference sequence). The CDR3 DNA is TGTGCCTGGAGTCAGGTTTATAATTCACCCCTCCACTTT. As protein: CAWSQVYNSPLHF.

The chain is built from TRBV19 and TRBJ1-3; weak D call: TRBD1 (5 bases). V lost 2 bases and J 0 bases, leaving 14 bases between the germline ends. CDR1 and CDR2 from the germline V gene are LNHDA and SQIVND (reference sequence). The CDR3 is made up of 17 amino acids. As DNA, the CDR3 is TGTGCCAGTAGTATACCGGGACGGCCGGACTCTGGAAACACCATATATTTT. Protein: CASSIPGRPDSGNTIYF.

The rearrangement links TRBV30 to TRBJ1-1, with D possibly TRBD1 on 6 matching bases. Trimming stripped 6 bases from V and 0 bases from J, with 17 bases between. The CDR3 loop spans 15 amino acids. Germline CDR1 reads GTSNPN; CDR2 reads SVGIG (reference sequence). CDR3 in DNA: TGTGCCTGCTCCTCACGGGACATCATGAACACTGAAGCTTTCTTT. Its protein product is CACSSRDIMNTEAFF.

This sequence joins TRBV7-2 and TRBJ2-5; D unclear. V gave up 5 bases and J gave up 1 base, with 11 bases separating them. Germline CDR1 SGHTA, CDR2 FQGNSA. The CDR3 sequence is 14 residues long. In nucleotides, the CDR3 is TGTGCCAGCAGCCCCGACGGACCCCAAGAGACCCAGTACTTC. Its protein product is CASSPDGPQETQYF.

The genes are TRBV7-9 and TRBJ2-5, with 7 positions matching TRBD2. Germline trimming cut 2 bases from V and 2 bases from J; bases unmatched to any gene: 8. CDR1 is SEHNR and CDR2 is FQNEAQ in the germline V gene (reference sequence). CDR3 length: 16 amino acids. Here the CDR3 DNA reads TGTGCCAGCAGCTTACGCGGCGGGAGCAATCAAGAGACCCAGTACTTC. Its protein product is CASSLRGGSNQETQYF.

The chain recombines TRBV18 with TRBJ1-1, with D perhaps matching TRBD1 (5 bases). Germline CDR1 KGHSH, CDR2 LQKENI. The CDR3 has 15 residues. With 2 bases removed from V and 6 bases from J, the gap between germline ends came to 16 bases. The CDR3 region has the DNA TGTGCCAGCTCACCAAGTGGGGGGGGGAGCCCTGAAGCTTTCTTT. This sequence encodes CASSPSGGGSPEAFF.

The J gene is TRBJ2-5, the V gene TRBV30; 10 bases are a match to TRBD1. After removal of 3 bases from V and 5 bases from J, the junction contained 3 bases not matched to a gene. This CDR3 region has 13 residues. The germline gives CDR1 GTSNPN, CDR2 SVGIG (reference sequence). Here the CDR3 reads CAWRDRGRETQYF. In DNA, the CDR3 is TGTGCCTGGAGGGACAGGGGGAGGGAGACCCAGTACTTC.

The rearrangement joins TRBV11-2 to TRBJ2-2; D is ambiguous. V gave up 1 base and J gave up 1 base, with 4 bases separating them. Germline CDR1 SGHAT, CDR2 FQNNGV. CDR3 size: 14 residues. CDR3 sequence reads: CASSLGMNTGELFF. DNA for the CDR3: TGTGCCAGCAGCTTAGGGATGAACACCGGGGAGCTGTTTTTT. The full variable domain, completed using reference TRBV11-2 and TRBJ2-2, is EAGVAQSPRYKIIEKRQSVAFWCNPISGHATLYWYQQILGQGPKLLIQFQNNGVVDDSQLPKDRFSAERLKGVDSTLKIQPAKLEDSAVYLCASSLGMNTGELFFGEGSRLTVL.

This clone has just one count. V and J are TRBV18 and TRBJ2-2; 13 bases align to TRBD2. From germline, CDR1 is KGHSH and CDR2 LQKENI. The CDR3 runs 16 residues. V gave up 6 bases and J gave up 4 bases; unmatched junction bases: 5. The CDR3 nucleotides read TGTGCCAGCTCGCCGGGACTAGCGGGACTCACCGGGGAGCTGTTTTTT. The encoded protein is CASSPGLAGLTGELFF.

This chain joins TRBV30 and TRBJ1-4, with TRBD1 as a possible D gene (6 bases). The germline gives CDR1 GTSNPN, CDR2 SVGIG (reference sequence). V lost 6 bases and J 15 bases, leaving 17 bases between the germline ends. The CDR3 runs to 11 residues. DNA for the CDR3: TGTGCCTGCACATCTACAGGGACGGTGTTTTTT. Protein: CACTSTGTVFF.

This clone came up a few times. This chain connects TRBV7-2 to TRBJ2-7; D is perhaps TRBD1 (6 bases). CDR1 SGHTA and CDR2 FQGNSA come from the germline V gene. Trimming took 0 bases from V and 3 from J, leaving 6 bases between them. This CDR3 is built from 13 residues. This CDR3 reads CASSLAQGYEQYF. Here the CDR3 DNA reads TGTGCCAGCAGCTTAGCACAGGGCTACGAGCAGTACTTC.

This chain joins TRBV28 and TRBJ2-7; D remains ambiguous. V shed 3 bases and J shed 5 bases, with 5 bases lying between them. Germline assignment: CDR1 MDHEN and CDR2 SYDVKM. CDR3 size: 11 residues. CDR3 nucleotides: TGTGCCAGCAGTTTCTTCCACGAGCAGTACTTC. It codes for CASSFFHEQYF. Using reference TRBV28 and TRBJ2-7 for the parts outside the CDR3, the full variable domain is DVKVTQSSRYLVKRTGEKVFLECVQDMDHENMFWYRQDPGLGLRLIYFSYDVKMKEKGDIPEGYSVSREKKERFSLILESASTNQTSMYLCASSFFHEQYFGPGTRLTVT.

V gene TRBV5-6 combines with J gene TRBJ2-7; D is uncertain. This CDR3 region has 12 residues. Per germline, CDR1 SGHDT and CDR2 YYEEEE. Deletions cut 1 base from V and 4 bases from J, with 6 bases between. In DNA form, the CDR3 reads TGTGCCAGCAGCTTGTTCATATACGAGCAGTACTTC. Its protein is CASSLFIYEQYF.

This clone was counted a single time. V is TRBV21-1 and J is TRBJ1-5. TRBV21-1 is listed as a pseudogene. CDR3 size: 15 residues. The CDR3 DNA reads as TGTGCCAGCAGGATGGAGGGGGTCCGCAATCAGCCCCAGCATTTT. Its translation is CASRMEGVRNQPQHF.

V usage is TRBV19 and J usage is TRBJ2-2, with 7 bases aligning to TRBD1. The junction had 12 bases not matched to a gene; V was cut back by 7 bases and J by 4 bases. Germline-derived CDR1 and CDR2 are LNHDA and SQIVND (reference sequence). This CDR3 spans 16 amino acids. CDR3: CASKAPGTASTGELFF. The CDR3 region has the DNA TGTGCCAGTAAGGCCCCCGGGACAGCTAGCACCGGGGAGCTGTTTTTT.

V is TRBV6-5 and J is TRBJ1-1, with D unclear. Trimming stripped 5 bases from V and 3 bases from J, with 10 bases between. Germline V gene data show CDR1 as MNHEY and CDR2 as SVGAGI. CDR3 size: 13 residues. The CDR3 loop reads CASSTLTYTEAFF. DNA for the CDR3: TGTGCCAGCAGTACCCTGACGTACACTGAAGCTTTCTTT.

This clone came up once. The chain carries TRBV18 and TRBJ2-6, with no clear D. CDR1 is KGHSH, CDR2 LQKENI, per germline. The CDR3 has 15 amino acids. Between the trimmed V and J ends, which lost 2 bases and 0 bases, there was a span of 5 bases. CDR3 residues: CASSPTSSGANVLTF. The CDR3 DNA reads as TGTGCCAGCTCACCAACAAGCTCTGGGGCCAACGTCCTGACTTTC.

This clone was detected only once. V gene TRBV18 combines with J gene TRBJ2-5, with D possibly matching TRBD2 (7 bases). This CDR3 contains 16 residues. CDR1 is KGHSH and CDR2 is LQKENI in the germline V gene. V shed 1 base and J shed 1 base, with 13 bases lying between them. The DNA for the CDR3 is TGTGCCAGCTCACCACTGTATGCGGGGGCCCAAGAGACCCAGTACTTC. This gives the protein CASSPLYAGAQETQYF.

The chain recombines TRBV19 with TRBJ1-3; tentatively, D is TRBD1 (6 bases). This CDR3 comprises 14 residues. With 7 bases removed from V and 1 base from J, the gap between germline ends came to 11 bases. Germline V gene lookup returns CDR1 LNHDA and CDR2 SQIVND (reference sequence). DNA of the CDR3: TGTGCCAGTACTAGGGGGGGATCTGGAAACACCATATATTTT. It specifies CASTRGGSGNTIYF.

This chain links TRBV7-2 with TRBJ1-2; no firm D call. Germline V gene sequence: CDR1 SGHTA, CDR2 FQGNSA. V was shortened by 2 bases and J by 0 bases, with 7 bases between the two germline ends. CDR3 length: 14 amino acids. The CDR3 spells CASSLRGSNYGYTF. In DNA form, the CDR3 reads TGTGCCAGCAGCTTACGGGGTTCTAACTATGGCTACACCTTC.

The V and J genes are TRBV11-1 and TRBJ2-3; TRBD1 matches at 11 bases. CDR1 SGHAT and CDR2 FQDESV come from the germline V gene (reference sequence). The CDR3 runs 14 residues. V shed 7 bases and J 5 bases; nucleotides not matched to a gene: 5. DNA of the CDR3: TGTGCCAGCATCCGGGACAGGGGGGAAGATACGCAGTATTTT. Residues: CASIRDRGEDTQYF.

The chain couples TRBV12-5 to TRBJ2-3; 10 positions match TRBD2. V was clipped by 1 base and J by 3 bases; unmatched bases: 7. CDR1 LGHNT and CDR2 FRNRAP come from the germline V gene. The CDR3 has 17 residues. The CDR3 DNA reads TGTGCTAGTGGTTTGGGGACTAGCGGCCAAGGGACAGATACGCAGTATTTT. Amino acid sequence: CASGLGTSGQGTDTQYF.

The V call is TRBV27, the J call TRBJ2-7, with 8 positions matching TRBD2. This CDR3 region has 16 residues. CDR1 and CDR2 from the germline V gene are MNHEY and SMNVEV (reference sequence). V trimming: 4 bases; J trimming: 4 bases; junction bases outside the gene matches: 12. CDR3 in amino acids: CASSSQQAGVVYEQYF. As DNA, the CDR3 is TGTGCCAGCAGTTCCCAACAAGCGGGAGTGGTTTACGAGCAGTACTTC.

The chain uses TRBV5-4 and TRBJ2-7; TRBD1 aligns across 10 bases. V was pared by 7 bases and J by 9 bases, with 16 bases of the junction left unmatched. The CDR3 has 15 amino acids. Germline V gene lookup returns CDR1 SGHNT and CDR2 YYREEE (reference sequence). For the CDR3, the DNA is TGTGCCAGCTCCCCTCAGGGGACAGGGGTTAATCGGCAGTACTTC. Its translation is CASSPQGTGVNRQYF.

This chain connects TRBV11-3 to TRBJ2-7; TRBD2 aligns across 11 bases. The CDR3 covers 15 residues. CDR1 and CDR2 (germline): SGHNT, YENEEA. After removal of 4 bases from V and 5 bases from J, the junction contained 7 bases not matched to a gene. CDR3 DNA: TGTGCCAGCAGCTCCCTGACTAGCGGGGCCAACGAGCAGTACTTC. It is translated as CASSSLTSGANEQYF.